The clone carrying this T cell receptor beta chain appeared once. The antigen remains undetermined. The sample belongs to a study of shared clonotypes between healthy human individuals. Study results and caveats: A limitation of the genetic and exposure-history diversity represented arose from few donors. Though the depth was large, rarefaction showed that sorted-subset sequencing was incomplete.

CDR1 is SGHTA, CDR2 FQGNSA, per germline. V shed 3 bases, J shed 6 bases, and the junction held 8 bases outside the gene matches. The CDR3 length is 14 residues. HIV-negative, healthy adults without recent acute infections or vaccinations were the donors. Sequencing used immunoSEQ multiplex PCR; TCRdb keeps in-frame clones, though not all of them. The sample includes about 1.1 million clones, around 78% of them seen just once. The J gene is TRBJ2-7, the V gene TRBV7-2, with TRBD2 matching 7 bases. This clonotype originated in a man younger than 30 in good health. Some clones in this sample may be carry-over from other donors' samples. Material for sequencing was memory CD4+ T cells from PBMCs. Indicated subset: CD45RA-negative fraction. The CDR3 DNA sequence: TGTGCCAGCAGCTTGGGCGGGAGTAAGGGCGAGCAGTACTTC. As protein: CASSLGGSKGEQYF.